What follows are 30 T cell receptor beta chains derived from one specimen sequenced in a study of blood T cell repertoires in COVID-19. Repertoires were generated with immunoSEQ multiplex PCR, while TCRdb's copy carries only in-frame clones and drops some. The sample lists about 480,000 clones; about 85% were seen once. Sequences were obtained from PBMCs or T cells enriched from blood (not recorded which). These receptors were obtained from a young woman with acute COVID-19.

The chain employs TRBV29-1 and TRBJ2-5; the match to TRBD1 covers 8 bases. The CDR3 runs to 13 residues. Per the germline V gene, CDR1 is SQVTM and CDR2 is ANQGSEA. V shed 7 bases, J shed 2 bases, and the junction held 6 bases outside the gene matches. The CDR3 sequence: CSGGGQGQETQYF. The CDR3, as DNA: TGCAGCGGGGGAGGACAGGGACAAGAGACCCAGTACTTC.

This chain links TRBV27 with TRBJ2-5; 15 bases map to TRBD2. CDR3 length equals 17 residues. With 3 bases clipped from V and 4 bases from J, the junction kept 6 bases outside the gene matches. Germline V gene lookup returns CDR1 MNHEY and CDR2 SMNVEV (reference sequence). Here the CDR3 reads CASSFGKGLAGGETQYF. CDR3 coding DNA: TGTGCCAGCAGTTTCGGCAAGGGACTAGCGGGGGGAGAGACCCAGTACTTC.

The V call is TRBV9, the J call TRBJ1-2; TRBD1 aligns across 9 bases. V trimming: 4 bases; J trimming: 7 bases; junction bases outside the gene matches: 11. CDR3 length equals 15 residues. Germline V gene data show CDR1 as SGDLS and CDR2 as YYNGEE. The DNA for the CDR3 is TGTGCCAGCAGCCCGTGGACAGGGGAAGAGGGTGGCTACACCTTC. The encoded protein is CASSPWTGEEGGYTF.

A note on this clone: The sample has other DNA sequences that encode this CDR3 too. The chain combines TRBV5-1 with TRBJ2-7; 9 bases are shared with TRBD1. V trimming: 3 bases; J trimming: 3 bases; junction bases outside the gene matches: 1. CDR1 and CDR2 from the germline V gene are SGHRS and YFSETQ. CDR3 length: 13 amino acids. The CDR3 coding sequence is TGCGCCAGCAGCTGGGGACAGGGCTACGAGCAGTACTTC. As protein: CASSWGQGYEQYF.

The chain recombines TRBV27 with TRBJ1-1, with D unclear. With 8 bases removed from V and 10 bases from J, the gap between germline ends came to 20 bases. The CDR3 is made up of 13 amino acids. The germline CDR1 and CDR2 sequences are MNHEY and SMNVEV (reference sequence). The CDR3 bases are TGTGCCAGCTCTCTAGGAGTGGGGAGTGGAGCTTTCTTT. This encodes CASSLGVGSGAFF.

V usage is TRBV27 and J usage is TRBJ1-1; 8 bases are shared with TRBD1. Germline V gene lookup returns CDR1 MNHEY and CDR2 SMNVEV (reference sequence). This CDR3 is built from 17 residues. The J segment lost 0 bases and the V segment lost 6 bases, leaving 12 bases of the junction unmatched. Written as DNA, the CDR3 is TGTGCCAGCAGCCGGACAGGGACCTACATAATGAACACTGAAGCTTTCTTT. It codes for CASSRTGTYIMNTEAFF.

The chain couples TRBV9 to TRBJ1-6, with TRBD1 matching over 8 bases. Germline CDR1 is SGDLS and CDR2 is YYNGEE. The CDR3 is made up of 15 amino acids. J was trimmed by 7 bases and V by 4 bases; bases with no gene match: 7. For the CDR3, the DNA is TGTGCCAGCAGCAAAGGACAGGGCGAGAATTCACCCCTCCACTTT. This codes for CASSKGQGENSPLHF.

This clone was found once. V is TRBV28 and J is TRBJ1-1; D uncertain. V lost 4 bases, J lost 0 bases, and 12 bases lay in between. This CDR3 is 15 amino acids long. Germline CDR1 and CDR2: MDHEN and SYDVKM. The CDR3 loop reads CASSSYLKLNTEAFF. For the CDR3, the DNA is TGTGCCAGCAGTTCGTACTTGAAGCTGAACACTGAAGCTTTCTTT.

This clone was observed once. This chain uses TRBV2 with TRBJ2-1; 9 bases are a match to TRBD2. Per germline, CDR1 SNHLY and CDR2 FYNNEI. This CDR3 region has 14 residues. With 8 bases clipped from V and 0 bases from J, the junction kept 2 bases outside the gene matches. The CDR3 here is CASRGRASYNEQFF. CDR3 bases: TGTGCCAGCCGCGGGAGGGCCTCCTACAATGAGCAGTTCTTC.

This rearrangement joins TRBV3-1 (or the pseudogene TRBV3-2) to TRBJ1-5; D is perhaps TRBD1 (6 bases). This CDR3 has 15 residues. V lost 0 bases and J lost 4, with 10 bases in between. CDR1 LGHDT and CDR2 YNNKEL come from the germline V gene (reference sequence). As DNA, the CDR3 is TGTGCCAGCAGCCAAGAAGGGGGGGTAAATCAGCCCCAGCATTTT. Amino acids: CASSQEGGVNQPQHF.

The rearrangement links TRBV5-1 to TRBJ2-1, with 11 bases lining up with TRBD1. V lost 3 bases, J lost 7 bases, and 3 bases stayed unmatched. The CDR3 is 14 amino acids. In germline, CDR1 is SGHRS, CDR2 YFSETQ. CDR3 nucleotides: TGCGCCAGCAGCTCGGGACAGGGGGGTAATGAGCAGTTCTTC. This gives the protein CASSSGQGGNEQFF.

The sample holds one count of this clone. The CDR3 sequence is CASSGSGGDVNEQFF. In nucleotides, the CDR3 is TGTGCCAGCAGCGGTAGCGGGGGGGACGTAAATGAGCAGTTCTTC. The chain couples TRBV9 to TRBJ2-1; TRBD2 aligns across 11 bases. With 3 bases clipped from V and 7 bases from J, the junction kept 6 bases outside the gene matches. The germline gives CDR1 SGDLS, CDR2 YYNGEE. This CDR3 region has 15 residues.

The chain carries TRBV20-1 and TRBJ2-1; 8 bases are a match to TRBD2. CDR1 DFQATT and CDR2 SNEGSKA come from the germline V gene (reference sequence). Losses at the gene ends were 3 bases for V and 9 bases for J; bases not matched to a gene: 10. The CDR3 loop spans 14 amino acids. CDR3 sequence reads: CSASGLAGFTEQFF. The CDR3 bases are TGCAGTGCTAGTGGACTAGCTGGGTTCACTGAGCAGTTCTTC.

The CDR3 DNA is TGTGCCAGCACCCCTCAAGGAACTAGCGGGAGTTACGAGCAGTACTTC. Amino acid sequence: CASTPQGTSGSYEQYF. The chain carries TRBV6-2 or TRBV6-3 and TRBJ2-7; TRBD2 matches at 11 bases. V lost 7 bases and J lost 4; bases outside the gene matches: 12. Per germline, CDR1 MNHEY and CDR2 SVGEGT. CDR3 length: 16 residues.

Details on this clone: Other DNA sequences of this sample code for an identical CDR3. The CDR3 protein is CASSRQGQGYTF. The CDR3, as DNA: TGTGCCAGCAGTCGACAGGGCCAGGGCTACACCTTC. The V and J genes are TRBV6-5 and TRBJ1-2, with 7 bases matching TRBD1. V shed 5 bases and J 8 bases; nucleotides not matched to a gene: 5. Germline V gene data show CDR1 as MNHEY and CDR2 as SVGAGI. The CDR3 is 12 residues long.

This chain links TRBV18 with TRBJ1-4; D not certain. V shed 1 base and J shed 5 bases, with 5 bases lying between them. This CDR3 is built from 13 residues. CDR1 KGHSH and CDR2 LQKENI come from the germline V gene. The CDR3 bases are TGTGCCAGCTCACCACAACGGAATGAAAAACTGTTTTTT. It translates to CASSPQRNEKLFF.

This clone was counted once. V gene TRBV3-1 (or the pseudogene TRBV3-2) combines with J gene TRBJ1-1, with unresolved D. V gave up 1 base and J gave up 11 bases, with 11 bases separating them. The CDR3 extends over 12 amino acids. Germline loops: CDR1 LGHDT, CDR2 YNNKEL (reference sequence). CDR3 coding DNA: TGTGCCAGCAGCCAAGCTAGTAAGGTTGCTTTCTTT. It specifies CASSQASKVAFF.

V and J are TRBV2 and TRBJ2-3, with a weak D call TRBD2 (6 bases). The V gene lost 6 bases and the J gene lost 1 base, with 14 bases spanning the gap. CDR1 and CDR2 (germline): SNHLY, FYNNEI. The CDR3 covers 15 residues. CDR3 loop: CASRIAEVGTDTQYF. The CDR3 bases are TGTGCCAGCAGGATAGCGGAGGTGGGCACAGATACGCAGTATTTT.

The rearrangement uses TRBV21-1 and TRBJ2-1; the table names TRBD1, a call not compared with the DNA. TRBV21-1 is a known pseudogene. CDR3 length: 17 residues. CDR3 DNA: TGTGCCAGCAGCCGTACAGATAGCGGGACAGGGGTCAATGAGCAGTTCTTC. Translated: CASSRTDSGTGVNEQFF.

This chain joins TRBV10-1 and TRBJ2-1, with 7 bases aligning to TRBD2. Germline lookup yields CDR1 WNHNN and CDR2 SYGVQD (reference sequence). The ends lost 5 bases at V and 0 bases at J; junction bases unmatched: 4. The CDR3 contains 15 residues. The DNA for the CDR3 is TGCGCCAGCAGTCCCGGGGGGAGCTCCTACAATGAGCAGTTCTTC. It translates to CASSPGGSSYNEQFF.

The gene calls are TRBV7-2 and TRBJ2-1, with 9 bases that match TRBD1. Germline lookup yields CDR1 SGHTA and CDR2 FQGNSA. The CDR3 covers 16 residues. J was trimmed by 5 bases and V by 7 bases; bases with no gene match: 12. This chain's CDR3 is CASKSGGTGSNNEQFF. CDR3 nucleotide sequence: TGTGCCAGCAAATCGGGCGGGACAGGGTCAAACAATGAGCAGTTCTTC.

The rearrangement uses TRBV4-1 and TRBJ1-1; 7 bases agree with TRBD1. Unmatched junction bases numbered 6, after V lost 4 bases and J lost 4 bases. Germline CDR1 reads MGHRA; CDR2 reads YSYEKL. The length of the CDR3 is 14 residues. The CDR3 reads CASSLTGSGTEAFF. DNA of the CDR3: TGCGCCAGCAGCCTGACAGGGAGTGGCACTGAAGCTTTCTTT.

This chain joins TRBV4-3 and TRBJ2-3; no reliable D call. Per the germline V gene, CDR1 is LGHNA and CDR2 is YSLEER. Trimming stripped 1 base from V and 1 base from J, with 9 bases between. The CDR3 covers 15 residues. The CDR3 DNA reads TGCGCCAGCAGCCAAGCGTTCGCGGGCACAGATACGCAGTATTTT. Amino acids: CASSQAFAGTDTQYF.

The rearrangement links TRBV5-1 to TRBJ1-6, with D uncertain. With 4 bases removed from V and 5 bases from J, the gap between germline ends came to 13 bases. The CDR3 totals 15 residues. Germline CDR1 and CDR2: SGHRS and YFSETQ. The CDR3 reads CASSTGGRNNSPLHF. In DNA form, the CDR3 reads TGCGCCAGCAGCACCGGAGGGCGGAATAATTCACCCCTCCACTTT.

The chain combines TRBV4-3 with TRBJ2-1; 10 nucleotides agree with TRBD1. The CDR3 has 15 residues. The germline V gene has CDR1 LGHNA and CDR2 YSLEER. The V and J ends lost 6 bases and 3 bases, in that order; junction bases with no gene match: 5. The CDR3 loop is CASRMGQGFYNEQFF. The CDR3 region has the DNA TGCGCCAGCAGGATGGGACAGGGGTTCTACAATGAGCAGTTCTTC.

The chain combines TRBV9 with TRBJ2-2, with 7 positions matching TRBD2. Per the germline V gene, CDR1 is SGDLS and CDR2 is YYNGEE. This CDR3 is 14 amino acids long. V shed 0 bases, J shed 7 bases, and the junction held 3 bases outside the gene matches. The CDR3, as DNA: TGTGCCAGCAGCGTAGACAGCGGGATCGGGGAGCTGTTTTTT. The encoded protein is CASSVDSGIGELFF. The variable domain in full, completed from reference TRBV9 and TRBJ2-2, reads DSGVTQTPKHLITATGQRVTLRCSPRSGDLSVYWYQQSLDQGLQFLIQYYNGEERAKGNILERFSAQQFPDLHSELNLSSLELGDSALYFCASSVDSGIGELFFGEGSRLTVL.

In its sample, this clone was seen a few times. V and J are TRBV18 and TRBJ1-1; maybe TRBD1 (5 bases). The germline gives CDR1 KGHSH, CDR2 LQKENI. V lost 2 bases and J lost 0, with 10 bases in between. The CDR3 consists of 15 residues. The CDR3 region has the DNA TGTGCCAGCTCACCAGCAGGGAACATGAACACTGAAGCTTTCTTT. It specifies CASSPAGNMNTEAFF. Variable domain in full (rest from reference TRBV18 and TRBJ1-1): NAGVMQNPRHLVRRRGQEARLRCSPMKGHSHVYWYRQLPEEGLKFMVYLQKENIIDESGMPKERFSAEFPKEGPSILRIQQVVRGDSAAYFCASSPAGNMNTEAFFGQGTRLTVV.

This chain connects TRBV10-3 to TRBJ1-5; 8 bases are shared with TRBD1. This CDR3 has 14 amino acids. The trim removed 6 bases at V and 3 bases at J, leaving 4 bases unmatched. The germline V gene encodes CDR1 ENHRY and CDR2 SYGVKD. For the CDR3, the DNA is TGTGCCATCAGGGGGGACAGGTCCAATCAGCCCCAGCATTTT. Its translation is CAIRGDRSNQPQHF.

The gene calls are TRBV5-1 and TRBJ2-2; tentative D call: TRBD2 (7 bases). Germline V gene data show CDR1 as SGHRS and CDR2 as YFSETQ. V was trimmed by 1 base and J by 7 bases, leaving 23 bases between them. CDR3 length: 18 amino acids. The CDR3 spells CASSLNSRAGAFDGELFF. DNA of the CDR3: TGCGCCAGCAGCTTGAATTCTCGGGCGGGGGCCTTCGACGGGGAGCTGTTTTTT.

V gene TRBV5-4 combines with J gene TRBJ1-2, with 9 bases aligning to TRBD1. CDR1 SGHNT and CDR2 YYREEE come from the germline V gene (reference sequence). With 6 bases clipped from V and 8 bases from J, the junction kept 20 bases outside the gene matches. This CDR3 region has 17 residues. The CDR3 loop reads CASTRPRGDREMGGYTF. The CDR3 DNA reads TGTGCCAGCACCCGCCCCCGGGGGGACAGGGAAATGGGCGGCTACACCTTC.